This TCR beta chain was retrieved from a study of T-cell reconstitution after alpha-beta-depleted transplantation in children. Findings and limits, study-wide: In some patients, recipient T cells and intrathymic progenitors surviving conditioning explained high day-60 diversity. In patients about two months after transplant, alpha-beta T cells reportedly arose from several hundred expanded graft clones. A year post-transplant, T-cell counts and diversity derived mostly from newly produced T cells.

The CDR3 is 14 residues long. Germline V gives CDR1 SQVTM, CDR2 ANQGSEA. V was cut by 7 bases and J by 1 base, with 13 bases left in between. This clonotype was observed many times. What it recognizes is unknown. A TCRbeta library incorporating unique molecular identifiers was prepared. MiXCR, run by TCRdb on the PCR reads, gives a single entry per CDR3 protein. The table records hundreds of thousands of distinct CDR3 sequences, around 14% of them present only once. The input for sequencing was PBMCs, taken before TCRalphabeta/CD19-depleted stem cell transplant. V usage is TRBV29-1 and J usage is TRBJ2-2, with D possibly matching TRBD1 (6 bases). This TCR was recovered from a girl between 2 and 10 years old with congenital amegakaryocytic thrombocytopenia, due to receive a stem cell transplant. CDR3: CSAEDRMNTGELFF. The CDR3 DNA sequence: TGCAGCGCCGAAGACAGGATGAACACCGGGGAGCTGTTTTTT.